This record concerns one T cell receptor beta chain sequence. The sample is drawn from a study of T cells after yellow fever vaccination. As for the study in general: Libraries from low-cell-number fractions were prepared with the SMART-Seq v4 Ultra Low Input RNA kit.

Germline V gene sequence: CDR1 SGHNT, CDR2 YYREEE (reference sequence). This CDR3 region has 15 residues. Trimming took off 3 bases at V and 6 bases at J, with 16 bases between the two ends. TCRdb re-called the 5' RACE reads with MiXCR, one entry per CDR3 protein. In the table there are a few hundred thousand distinct CDR3 sequences, 17% of which are singletons. The specimen was PBMCs, collected roughly 5 days after the first yellow fever vaccination. This rearrangement joins TRBV5-4 to TRBJ2-1, with D maybe TRBD2 (6 bases). The receptor was derived from a young man who received the YFV17D yellow fever vaccine. The CDR3 nucleotides read TGTGCCAGCAGCTGGTCACACGGGGGTAGCAATGAGCAGTTCTTC. Translating gives CASSWSHGGSNEQFF.